Listed below are T cell receptor beta chains from one sample, sequenced in a study of blood T cells in healthy people across ages. A single record per CDR3 protein comes from TCRdb applying MiXCR to the 5' RACE reads. The table lists roughly 1.5 million distinct CDR3 sequences, about 42% of them singletons. The sequencing input was blood. The receptors derive from a woman aged 18-29 years in good health. CDR3s include the opening cysteine and the closing phenylalanine or tryptophan. A D gene is named only where the DNA matches it firmly. Clone sizes are given selectively: once, few, many, or a class where the clone is expanded.

V gene: TRBV4-3
clone size: .
J gene: TRBJ2-1
D gene: TRBD2
CDR3 protein: CASSQGGRTFQNEQFF
CDR3 DNA: TGCGCCAGCAGCCAAGGCGGGAGAACCTTCCAAAATGAGCAGTTCTTC

V gene: TRBV20-1
clone size: .
J gene: TRBJ1-5
D gene: .
CDR3 protein: CSARDIGSNQPQHF
CDR3 DNA: TGCAGTGCTAGAGATATAGGAAGCAATCAGCCCCAGCATTTT

V gene: TRBV28
clone size: few
J gene: TRBJ1-1
D gene: .
CDR3 protein: CASSTLQRGWNTEAFF
CDR3 DNA: TGTGCCAGCAGTACCCTTCAGAGAGGTTGGAACACTGAAGCTTTCTTT

V gene: TRBV2
clone size: .
J gene: TRBJ2-7
D gene: .
CDR3 protein: CASSEQGKGFEQYF
CDR3 DNA: TGTGCCAGCTCTGAACAGGGAAAGGGTTTCGAGCAGTACTTC

V gene: TRBV9
clone size: .
J gene: TRBJ1-1
D gene: .
CDR3 protein: CASSATGQSTEAFF
CDR3 DNA: TGTGCCAGCAGCGCTACGGGGCAGAGCACTGAAGCTTTCTTT

V gene: TRBV12-3/TRBV12-4
clone size: .
J gene: TRBJ1-2
D gene: .
CDR3 protein: CASSFRRESSGYTF
CDR3 DNA: TGTGCCAGCAGTTTTCGTAGGGAAAGTTCTGGCTACACCTTC

V gene: TRBV6-2/TRBV6-3
clone size: .
J gene: TRBJ2-1
D gene: TRBD1
CDR3 protein: CASSRPGTGTHNEQFF
CDR3 DNA: TGTGCCAGCAGTCGACCCGGGACAGGGACCCACAATGAGCAGTTCTTC

V gene: TRBV21-1
clone size: .
J gene: TRBJ2-7
D gene: .
CDR3 protein: CASSKQRSGVRYEQYF
CDR3 DNA: TGTGCCAGCAGCAAACAACGGTCAGGGGTCCGCTACGAGCAGTACTTC

V gene: TRBV10-3
clone size: .
J gene: TRBJ1-1
D gene: TRBD1
CDR3 protein: CAISHTSQGINTEAFF
CDR3 DNA: TGTGCCATCAGCCACACCTCACAGGGGATAAACACTGAAGCTTTCTTT

V gene: TRBV20-1
clone size: few
J gene: TRBJ2-5
D gene: .
CDR3 protein: CSAPPASKETQYF
CDR3 DNA: TGCAGTGCCCCCCCAGCCAGCAAAGAGACCCAGTACTTC

V gene: TRBV2
clone size: .
J gene: TRBJ1-1
D gene: .
CDR3 protein: CASSDLQGVSTEAFF
CDR3 DNA: TGTGCCAGCAGTGACCTACAGGGTGTGAGCACTGAAGCTTTCTTT

V gene: TRBV6-6
clone size: .
J gene: TRBJ2-7
D gene: .
CDR3 protein: CASRTERTGYNEQYF
CDR3 DNA: TGTGCCAGCCGCACGGAGCGAACTGGGTACAATGAGCAGTACTTC

V gene: TRBV6-2/TRBV6-3
clone size: .
J gene: TRBJ2-4
D gene: .
CDR3 protein: CASSDAKVDIQYF
CDR3 DNA: TGTGCCAGCAGTGACGCCAAGGTAGACATTCAGTACTTC

V gene: TRBV5-1
clone size: many
J gene: TRBJ2-1
D gene: .
CDR3 protein: CASSLEVYNEQFF
CDR3 DNA: TGTGCCAGCAGCTTAGAGGTTTACAATGAGCAGTTCTTC

V gene: TRBV20-1
clone size: .
J gene: TRBJ2-7
D gene: .
CDR3 protein: CSARDWRGSVGALTYEQYF
CDR3 DNA: TGCAGTGCTAGAGATTGGAGGGGTTCAGTGGGAGCTCTGACCTACGAGCAGTACTTC

V gene: TRBV11-2
clone size: once
J gene: TRBJ1-2
D gene: .
CDR3 protein: CASSLDRRGLGYTF
CDR3 DNA: TGTGCCAGCAGCTTAGATAGGAGGGGCCTCGGCTACACCTTC

V gene: TRBV4-3
clone size: .
J gene: TRBJ1-1
D gene: .
CDR3 protein: CASSQSIPGVNTEAFF
CDR3 DNA: TGCGCCAGCAGCCAAAGCATTCCAGGGGTGAACACTGAAGCTTTCTTT

V gene: TRBV7-8
clone size: few
J gene: TRBJ2-1
D gene: TRBD2
CDR3 protein: CASSLASGLVSNEQFF
CDR3 DNA: TGTGCCAGCAGCTTAGCGTCGGGACTAGTTTCCAATGAGCAGTTCTTC

V gene: TRBV5-4
clone size: few
J gene: TRBJ1-4
D gene: .
CDR3 protein: CASSLDGTNEKLFF
CDR3 DNA: TGTGCCAGCAGCTTGGACGGGACCAATGAAAAACTGTTTTTT

V gene: TRBV6-5
clone size: few
J gene: TRBJ1-2
D gene: .
CDR3 protein: CASSYSSGNPLGYTF
CDR3 DNA: TGTGCCAGCAGTTACTCGAGCGGGAATCCCCTTGGCTACACCTTC

V gene: TRBV6-5
clone size: .
J gene: TRBJ1-1
D gene: .
CDR3 protein: CASSPTGGVGEAFF
CDR3 DNA: TGTGCCAGCAGCCCCACCGGAGGGGTGGGTGAAGCTTTCTTT

V gene: TRBV7-9
clone size: .
J gene: TRBJ2-1
D gene: .
CDR3 protein: CASSLVSRIYNEQFF
CDR3 DNA: TGTGCCAGCAGCTTAGTTTCCCGGATCTACAATGAGCAGTTCTTC

V gene: TRBV29-1
clone size: .
J gene: TRBJ1-3
D gene: TRBD1
CDR3 protein: CSVGTGAGNTIYF
CDR3 DNA: TGCAGCGTTGGAACAGGGGCTGGAAACACCATATATTTT

V gene: TRBV6-5
clone size: .
J gene: TRBJ2-1
D gene: TRBD1
CDR3 protein: CASSYSGTGFVYEQFF
CDR3 DNA: TGTGCCAGCAGTTACTCGGGGACAGGGTTTGTCTATGAGCAGTTCTTC

V gene: TRBV24-1
clone size: .
J gene: TRBJ2-2
D gene: TRBD1
CDR3 protein: CATSEGQGNTGELFF
CDR3 DNA: TGTGCCACCAGTGAGGGACAGGGAAACACCGGGGAGCTGTTTTTT

V gene: TRBV9
clone size: once
J gene: TRBJ1-2
D gene: .
CDR3 protein: CASSPQTQNYGYTF
CDR3 DNA: TGTGCCAGCAGCCCACAGACACAAAACTATGGCTACACCTTC

V gene: TRBV7-2
clone size: few
J gene: TRBJ2-1
D gene: TRBD2
CDR3 protein: CASSLFQLALLFF
CDR3 DNA: TGTGCCAGCAGCCTCTTCCAACTAGCGCTATTGTTCTTC

V gene: TRBV7-2
clone size: .
J gene: TRBJ1-6
D gene: TRBD1
CDR3 protein: CASSLATGGGSPLHF
CDR3 DNA: TGTGCCAGCAGCTTAGCGACAGGGGGAGGGTCACCCCTCCACTTT

V gene: TRBV4-1
clone size: .
J gene: TRBJ1-2
D gene: .
CDR3 protein: CASSQIGGYYGYTF
CDR3 DNA: TGCGCCAGCAGCCAAATCGGGGGTTATTATGGCTACACCTTC

V gene: TRBV20-1
clone size: once
J gene: TRBJ1-2
D gene: .
CDR3 protein: CSAPPTVNYGYTF
CDR3 DNA: TGCAGTGCTCCCCCGACCGTGAACTATGGCTACACCTTC

V gene: TRBV7-2
clone size: few
J gene: TRBJ2-7
D gene: .
CDR3 protein: CASSLYGGRNEQYF
CDR3 DNA: TGTGCCAGCTCCCTCTACGGGGGTCGAAACGAGCAGTACTTC

V gene: TRBV9
clone size: .
J gene: TRBJ2-7
D gene: .
CDR3 protein: CASSITGISSYNEQYF
CDR3 DNA: TGTGCCAGCAGCATTACAGGGATCAGCTCCTACAATGAGCAGTACTTC

V gene: TRBV3-1
clone size: .
J gene: TRBJ2-7
D gene: .
CDR3 protein: CASSRATRKRSSYEQYF
CDR3 DNA: TGTGCCAGCAGCCGAGCTACTAGAAAAAGAAGCTCCTATGAGCAGTACTTC

V gene: TRBV12-3/TRBV12-4
clone size: .
J gene: TRBJ2-1
D gene: .
CDR3 protein: CASSPDSRRGEFF
CDR3 DNA: TGTGCCAGCAGCCCGGACAGCCGTCGCGGCGAGTTCTTC

V gene: TRBV20-1
clone size: .
J gene: TRBJ1-2
D gene: .
CDR3 protein: CSAIGDPNYGCTF
CDR3 DNA: TGCAGTGCTATAGGGGACCCTAACTATGGCTGCACCTTC

V gene: TRBV5-5
clone size: many
J gene: TRBJ2-1
D gene: TRBD2
CDR3 protein: CASSSGTSDFNEQFF
CDR3 DNA: TGTGCCAGCAGTTCGGGGACTAGCGATTTTAATGAGCAGTTCTTC

V gene: TRBV7-2
clone size: few
J gene: TRBJ1-2
D gene: .
CDR3 protein: CASSLAHGGINYGYTF
CDR3 DNA: TGTGCCAGCAGCTTAGCGCATGGGGGGATTAACTATGGCTACACCTTC

V gene: TRBV2
clone size: once
J gene: TRBJ2-7
D gene: .
CDR3 protein: CASSEGQGSNEQYF
CDR3 DNA: TGTGCCAGCAGTGAAGGTCAGGGGTCGAATGAGCAGTACTTC

V gene: TRBV20-1
clone size: few
J gene: TRBJ2-1
D gene: TRBD2
CDR3 protein: CSASRGLAAYNEQFF
CDR3 DNA: TGCAGTGCTAGTCGCGGACTAGCGGCCTACAATGAGCAGTTCTTC

V gene: TRBV20-1
clone size: few
J gene: TRBJ2-1
D gene: TRBD2
CDR3 protein: CSAAGGSSYNEQFF
CDR3 DNA: TGCAGTGCGGCGGGGGGAAGCTCCTACAATGAGCAGTTCTTC

V gene: TRBV7-2
clone size: many
J gene: TRBJ2-3
D gene: TRBD2
CDR3 protein: CASSLGLAGGTDTQYF
CDR3 DNA: TGCGCCAGCAGCTTGGGACTAGCGGGCGGCACAGATACGCAGTATTTT

V gene: TRBV9
clone size: .
J gene: TRBJ1-1
D gene: .
CDR3 protein: CASSVGPGGAEAFF
CDR3 DNA: TGTGCCAGCAGCGTGGGGCCGGGAGGGGCTGAAGCTTTCTTT

V gene: TRBV4-1
clone size: few
J gene: TRBJ1-1
D gene: .
CDR3 protein: CASSQERRAYAEAFF
CDR3 DNA: TGCGCCAGCAGCCAAGAACGTAGGGCATACGCTGAAGCTTTCTTT

V gene: TRBV29-1
clone size: .
J gene: TRBJ2-1
D gene: .
CDR3 protein: CSVVAGSYNEPFF
CDR3 DNA: TGCAGCGTTGTCGCAGGGTCCTACAATGAGCCGTTCTTC

V gene: TRBV5-6
clone size: few
J gene: TRBJ2-7
D gene: .
CDR3 protein: CASGYFQQSTDEQYF
CDR3 DNA: TGTGCCAGCGGCTATTTCCAGCAAAGCACGGACGAGCAGTACTTC

V gene: TRBV7-2
clone size: .
J gene: TRBJ1-1
D gene: .
CDR3 protein: CASSFGGAGVTNTEAFF
CDR3 DNA: TGTGCCAGCAGCTTTGGAGGGGCGGGTGTCACGAACACTGAAGCTTTCTTT

V gene: TRBV9
clone size: .
J gene: TRBJ2-2
D gene: TRBD2
CDR3 protein: CASSLPGLAATGELFF
CDR3 DNA: TGTGCCAGCAGCCTTCCGGGACTAGCAGCCACCGGGGAGCTGTTTTTT

V gene: TRBV20-1
clone size: few
J gene: TRBJ2-1
D gene: TRBD2
CDR3 protein: CSARDPSGGANEQFF
CDR3 DNA: TGCAGTGCTAGAGATCCCAGCGGGGGGGCGAATGAGCAGTTCTTC

V gene: TRBV29-1
clone size: many
J gene: TRBJ2-5
D gene: .
CDR3 protein: CSVYQETQYF
CDR3 DNA: TGCAGCGTTTACCAAGAGACCCAGTACTTC

V gene: TRBV12-3/TRBV12-4
clone size: few
J gene: TRBJ1-1
D gene: TRBD1
CDR3 protein: CASSPTGRTEAFF
CDR3 DNA: TGTGCCAGCAGCCCGACAGGGCGTACTGAAGCTTTCTTT

V gene: TRBV28
clone size: .
J gene: TRBJ2-1
D gene: .
CDR3 protein: CASSRQRRAYEQFF
CDR3 DNA: TGTGCCAGCAGTCGACAGCGCAGGGCTTATGAGCAGTTCTTC